Sequencing of this T cell receptor beta chain was carried out in a study of early T cells in non-severe SARS-CoV-2 infection. Looking at the study overall: With bulk RNA from unsorted whole blood as input, sequencing yielded unpaired chains. Study-level findings and limits: VDJdb matching favored anti-spike CD8 responses, missing private and CD4 specificities.

Unique molecular identifier tags were affixed to discrete cDNA molecules. TCRdb passed the 5' RACE reads through MiXCR, listing each CDR3 protein once. The sample has tens of thousands of distinct CDR3 sequences, about 14% seen once; the top ten hold around 3.6%. The sample holds a few counts of this clonotype. Its antigen remains unidentified. Germline values: CDR1 SGHRS, CDR2 YFSETQ. This CDR3 region has 17 residues. V lost 0 bases and J lost 5; bases outside the gene matches: 13. The sequence was collected from an adult who was a healthcare worker with PCR-confirmed SARS-CoV-2 infection or an uninfected control (not recorded which). The rearrangement joins TRBV5-1 to TRBJ2-5, with TRBD2 identical over 7 bases. The sequencing here drew on whole blood, taken at baseline. In DNA form, the CDR3 reads TGCGCCAGCAGCTTGGCCGGACTAACGGGAGGCGGGGAGACCCAGTACTTC. Its translation is CASSLAGLTGGGETQYF.